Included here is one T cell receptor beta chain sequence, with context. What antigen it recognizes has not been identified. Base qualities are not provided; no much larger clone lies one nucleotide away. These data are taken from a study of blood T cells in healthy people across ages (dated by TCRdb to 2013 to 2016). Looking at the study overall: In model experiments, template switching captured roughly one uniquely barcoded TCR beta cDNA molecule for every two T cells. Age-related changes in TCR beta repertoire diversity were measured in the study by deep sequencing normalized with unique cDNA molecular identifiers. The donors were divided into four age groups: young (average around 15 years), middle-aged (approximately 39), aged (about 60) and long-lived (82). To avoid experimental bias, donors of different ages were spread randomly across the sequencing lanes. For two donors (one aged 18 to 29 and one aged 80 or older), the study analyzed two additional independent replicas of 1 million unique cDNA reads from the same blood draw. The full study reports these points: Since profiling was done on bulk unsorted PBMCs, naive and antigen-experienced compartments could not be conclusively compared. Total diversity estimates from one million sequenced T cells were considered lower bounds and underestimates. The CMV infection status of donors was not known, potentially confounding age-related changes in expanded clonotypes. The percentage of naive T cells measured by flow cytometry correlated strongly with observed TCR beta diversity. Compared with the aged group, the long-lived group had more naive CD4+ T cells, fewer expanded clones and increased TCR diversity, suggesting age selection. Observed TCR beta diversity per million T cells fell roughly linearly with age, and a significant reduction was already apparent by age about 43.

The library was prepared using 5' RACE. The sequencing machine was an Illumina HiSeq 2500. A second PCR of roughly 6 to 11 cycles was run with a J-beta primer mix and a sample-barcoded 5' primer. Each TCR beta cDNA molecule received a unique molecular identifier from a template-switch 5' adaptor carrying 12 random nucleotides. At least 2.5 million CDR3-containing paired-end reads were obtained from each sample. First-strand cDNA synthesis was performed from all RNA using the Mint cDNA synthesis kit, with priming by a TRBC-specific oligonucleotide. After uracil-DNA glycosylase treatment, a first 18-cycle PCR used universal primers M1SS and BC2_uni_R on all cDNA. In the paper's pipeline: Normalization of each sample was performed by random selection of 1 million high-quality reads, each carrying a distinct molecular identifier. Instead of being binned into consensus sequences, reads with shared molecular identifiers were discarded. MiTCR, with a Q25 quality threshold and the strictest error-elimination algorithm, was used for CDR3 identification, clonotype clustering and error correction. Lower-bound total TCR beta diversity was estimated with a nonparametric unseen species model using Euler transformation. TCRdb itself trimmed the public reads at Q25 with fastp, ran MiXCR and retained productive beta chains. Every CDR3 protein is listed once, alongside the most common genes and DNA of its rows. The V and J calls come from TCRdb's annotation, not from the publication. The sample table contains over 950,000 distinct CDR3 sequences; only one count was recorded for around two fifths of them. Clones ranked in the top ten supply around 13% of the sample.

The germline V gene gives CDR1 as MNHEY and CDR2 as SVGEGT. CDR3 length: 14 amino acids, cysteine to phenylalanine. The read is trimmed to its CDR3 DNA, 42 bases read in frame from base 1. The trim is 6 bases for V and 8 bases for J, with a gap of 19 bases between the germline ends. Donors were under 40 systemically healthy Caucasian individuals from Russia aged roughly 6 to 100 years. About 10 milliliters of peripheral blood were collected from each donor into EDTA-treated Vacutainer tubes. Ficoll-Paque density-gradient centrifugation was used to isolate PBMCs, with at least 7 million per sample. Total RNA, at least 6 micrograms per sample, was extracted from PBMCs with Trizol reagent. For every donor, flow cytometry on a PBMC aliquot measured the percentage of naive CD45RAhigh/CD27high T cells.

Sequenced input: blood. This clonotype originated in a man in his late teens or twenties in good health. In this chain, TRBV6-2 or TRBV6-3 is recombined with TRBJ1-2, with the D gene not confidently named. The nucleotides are TGTGCCAGCAGATTCTCGTCCTTTAGTGGCGGCTACACCTTC. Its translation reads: CASRFSSFSGGYTF.